There are a few counts of the clone carrying this T cell receptor beta chain. Antigen unknown. This entry is derived from a study of identical twins. Study results and caveats: Findings came from cross-sectional statistics, without long-term follow-up of donors.

Per the germline V gene, CDR1 is MNHEY and CDR2 is SVGAGI. This CDR3 is built from 22 residues. V lost 4 bases to trimming and J lost 2 bases; unmatched junction nucleotides: 21. TCRdb reprocessed the 5' RACE reads via MiXCR and lists one record per CDR3 protein. Found here are 250,000 or so distinct CDR3 sequences, roughly 7% of them singletons; the top ten hold around 3.4%. The same data also contributed to another study, on yellow fever vaccine responses in identical twins.

Sequenced input: memory (CD45RO+) T cells sorted from blood. The sequence came from a woman between 18 and 29 years old in good health. The chain employs TRBV6-5 and TRBJ2-5; 14 bases align to TRBD2. The CDR3 is CASSSRAGGLAGVHLKQETQYF. DNA for the CDR3: TGTGCCAGCAGTTCCCGGGCCGGGGGACTAGCGGGAGTACACTTAAAACAAGAGACCCAGTACTTC.